These T cell receptor beta chains were read from a single sample in a study of blood T cell repertoires in COVID-19. The method was immunoSEQ multiplex PCR; TCRdb's version includes in-frame clones alone and lacks a portion of them. The sample shows about 54,000 clones, about 90% of them seen only once. Sequenced: peripheral blood. These receptors came from a human donor in a cohort sampled during active COVID-19. Both conserved end residues are part of each CDR3. D genes are given only for firm matches. Size values are once, few and many counts, or a class for expanded clones, and some rows have none.

j_gene: TRBJ2-3; v_gene: TRBV20-1; abundance: NA; d_gene: NA; CDR3nt: TGCAGTGCTAGTCCCCGGGATACGCAGTATTTT; CDR3aa: CSASPRDTQYF
j_gene: TRBJ2-5; v_gene: TRBV7-9; abundance: NA; d_gene: TRBD2; CDR3nt: TGTGCCAGCAGCCCAGGCGGACTAGCGGGGGGACTACAAGAGACCCAGTACTTC; CDR3aa: CASSPGGLAGGLQETQYF
j_gene: TRBJ1-5; v_gene: TRBV19; abundance: NA; d_gene: NA; CDR3nt: TGTGCCAGTAGTATAGAGACAGCCGATAGCAATCAGCCCCAGCATTTT; CDR3aa: CASSIETADSNQPQHF
j_gene: TRBJ2-7; v_gene: TRBV3-1/TRBV3-2; abundance: once; d_gene: TRBD1; CDR3nt: TGTGCCAGCAGCCGGGACAGGGCCTCCGAGCAGTACTTC; CDR3aa: CASSRDRASEQYF
j_gene: TRBJ2-3; v_gene: TRBV18; abundance: NA; d_gene: TRBD1; CDR3nt: TGTGCCAGCTCTAGGGACAGGGGGCGCACAGATACGCAGTATTTT; CDR3aa: CASSRDRGRTDTQYF
j_gene: TRBJ2-1; v_gene: TRBV7-4; abundance: NA; d_gene: TRBD2; CDR3nt: TGTGCCAGCAGCTGCGGGACTAGCGGGACCCACAATGAGCAGTTCTTC; CDR3aa: CASSCGTSGTHNEQFF
j_gene: TRBJ2-2; v_gene: TRBV7-6; abundance: NA; d_gene: TRBD1; CDR3nt: TGTGCCAGCAGCCCGAGGACAGGGTCGGGCACCGGGGAGCTGTTTTTT; CDR3aa: CASSPRTGSGTGELFF
j_gene: TRBJ2-5; v_gene: TRBV7-2; abundance: NA; d_gene: NA; CDR3nt: TGTGCCAGCAGCTTGGGCAGAAAAGAGACCCAGTACTTC; CDR3aa: CASSLGRKETQYF
j_gene: TRBJ2-3; v_gene: TRBV6-6; abundance: NA; d_gene: TRBD2; CDR3nt: TGTGCCAGCAGCCCGACTAGCGGGCCCGGAGATACGCAGTATTTT; CDR3aa: CASSPTSGPGDTQYF
j_gene: TRBJ2-5; v_gene: TRBV2; abundance: NA; d_gene: TRBD1; CDR3nt: TGTGCCAGCGGACAGGGTCTAGAGACCCAGTACTTC; CDR3aa: CASGQGLETQYF
j_gene: TRBJ2-5; v_gene: TRBV27; abundance: NA; d_gene: TRBD2; CDR3nt: TGTGCCAGCAGCCTCACACGGCGCGGGAGGCTGGAGACCCAGTACTTC; CDR3aa: CASSLTRRGRLETQYF
j_gene: TRBJ1-3; v_gene: TRBV7-6; abundance: NA; d_gene: TRBD1; CDR3nt: TGTGCCAGCAGCTTGGGACAGGGCTATTCTGGAAACACCATATATTTT; CDR3aa: CASSLGQGYSGNTIYF
j_gene: TRBJ2-7; v_gene: TRBV18; abundance: NA; d_gene: NA; CDR3nt: TGTGCCAGCTCACCACCGTTCGGGGAAGACGAGCAGTACTTC; CDR3aa: CASSPPFGEDEQYF
j_gene: TRBJ2-7; v_gene: TRBV5-3; abundance: once; d_gene: TRBD1; CDR3nt: TGTGCCAGAAACCCCACAGGGGTGTCTTCCTACGAGCAGTACTTC; CDR3aa: CARNPTGVSSYEQYF
j_gene: TRBJ1-1; v_gene: TRBV5-6; abundance: NA; d_gene: TRBD1; CDR3nt: TGTGCCAGCAGCTCGTGGGACAGGGTGAATACTGAAGCTTTCTTT; CDR3aa: CASSSWDRVNTEAFF
j_gene: TRBJ1-2; v_gene: TRBV7-8; abundance: NA; d_gene: TRBD1; CDR3nt: TGTGCCAGCAGCCCCCACAGGGGATCCCTCTATGGCTACACCTTC; CDR3aa: CASSPHRGSLYGYTF
j_gene: TRBJ1-5; v_gene: TRBV20-1; abundance: NA; d_gene: NA; CDR3nt: TGCAGTGCTAGGGGCGCCGGGCCCCAGCATTTT; CDR3aa: CSARGAGPQHF
j_gene: TRBJ1-4; v_gene: TRBV3-1/TRBV3-2; abundance: NA; d_gene: NA; CDR3nt: TGTGCCAGCACTCTGGCGGGGCAGGGAAATGAAAAACTGTTTTTT; CDR3aa: CASTLAGQGNEKLFF
j_gene: TRBJ2-1; v_gene: TRBV6-5; abundance: NA; d_gene: NA; CDR3nt: TGTGCCAGCAGGAGGGGAGGAGACAATGAGCAGTTCTTC; CDR3aa: CASRRGGDNEQFF
j_gene: TRBJ2-3; v_gene: TRBV7-9; abundance: NA; d_gene: TRBD2; CDR3nt: TGTGCCAGCAATCAAGCGGGAGCCACAGATACGCAGTATTTT; CDR3aa: CASNQAGATDTQYF
j_gene: TRBJ2-7; v_gene: TRBV6-5; abundance: NA; d_gene: NA; CDR3nt: TGTGCCAGCAACCAGGCCGCAGAACTCGAGCAGTACTTC; CDR3aa: CASNQAAELEQYF
j_gene: TRBJ2-7; v_gene: TRBV6-5; abundance: NA; d_gene: NA; CDR3nt: TGTGCCAGCAGTCCTACCCAAACGGGGCAGTACTTC; CDR3aa: CASSPTQTGQYF
j_gene: TRBJ2-5; v_gene: TRBV6-5; abundance: NA; d_gene: TRBD1; CDR3nt: TGTGCCAGCAGTTGGACACAGGGGATAGCTAGAGAGACCCAGTACTTC; CDR3aa: CASSWTQGIARETQYF
j_gene: TRBJ2-7; v_gene: TRBV5-4; abundance: once; d_gene: NA; CDR3nt: TGTGCCAGCAGCTTGGCCGGCTCCTACGAGCAGTACTTC; CDR3aa: CASSLAGSYEQYF
j_gene: TRBJ2-7; v_gene: TRBV10-3; abundance: NA; d_gene: NA; CDR3nt: TGTGCCATCAGGGACAGCAACTACGAGCAGTACTTC; CDR3aa: CAIRDSNYEQYF
j_gene: TRBJ2-1; v_gene: TRBV7-3; abundance: NA; d_gene: TRBD2; CDR3nt: TGTGCCAGCAGCTTAACGCCGGGCGGGGGGTACAATGAGCAGTTCTTC; CDR3aa: CASSLTPGGGYNEQFF
j_gene: TRBJ2-3; v_gene: TRBV19; abundance: NA; d_gene: NA; CDR3nt: TGTGCCAGTAGTACCCTAGCAGGGCGGGGGCCCACAGATACGCAGTATTTT; CDR3aa: CASSTLAGRGPTDTQYF
j_gene: TRBJ1-2; v_gene: TRBV19; abundance: NA; d_gene: TRBD1; CDR3nt: TGTGCCAGTAGTACCCCCGGGACAGGGCACTATGGCTACACCTTC; CDR3aa: CASSTPGTGHYGYTF
j_gene: TRBJ1-5; v_gene: TRBV19; abundance: NA; d_gene: NA; CDR3nt: TGTGCCAGTAGCGCTCAGGTTAATCAGCCCCAGCATTTT; CDR3aa: CASSAQVNQPQHF
j_gene: TRBJ2-6; v_gene: TRBV7-8; abundance: once; d_gene: TRBD1; CDR3nt: TGTGCCAGCAGCTTACGAGGGGGCTATAGTGGATCTGGGGCCAACGTCCTGACTTTC; CDR3aa: CASSLRGGYSGSGANVLTF
j_gene: TRBJ1-4; v_gene: TRBV7-2; abundance: NA; d_gene: NA; CDR3nt: TGTGCCAGCAGCTTAGAGGCTCGAAAGGGGATTGCTGAAAAACTGTTTTTT; CDR3aa: CASSLEARKGIAEKLFF
j_gene: TRBJ1-2; v_gene: TRBV19; abundance: NA; d_gene: NA; CDR3nt: TGTGCCAGTCGCTCGACAGGTTCCCCTTGGGGCTACACCTTC; CDR3aa: CASRSTGSPWGYTF
j_gene: TRBJ2-1; v_gene: TRBV7-9; abundance: NA; d_gene: NA; CDR3nt: TGTGCCAGCAGCTTAGAGGCGCGGGTTTACAATGAGCAGTTCTTC; CDR3aa: CASSLEARVYNEQFF
j_gene: TRBJ1-4; v_gene: TRBV4-3; abundance: NA; d_gene: TRBD1; CDR3nt: TGCGCCAGCAGCCACACAGGGGATGAAAAACTGTTTTTT; CDR3aa: CASSHTGDEKLFF
j_gene: TRBJ1-1; v_gene: TRBV5-1; abundance: NA; d_gene: TRBD1; CDR3nt: TGCGCCAGCAGCTCCCGTGGACAGGGGGTCGGAGTATTT; CDR3aa: CASSSRGQGVGVF
j_gene: TRBJ1-2; v_gene: TRBV12-3/TRBV12-4; abundance: NA; d_gene: TRBD1; CDR3nt: TGTGCCAGCAGTCCTGACAGGGTGATTGGCTACACCTTC; CDR3aa: CASSPDRVIGYTF
j_gene: TRBJ2-7; v_gene: TRBV11-2; abundance: NA; d_gene: NA; CDR3nt: TGTGCCAGCAGCTTAGTCCGCGCGGGAGAGCAGTACTTC; CDR3aa: CASSLVRAGEQYF
j_gene: TRBJ2-2; v_gene: TRBV5-1; abundance: once; d_gene: NA; CDR3nt: TGCGCCAGCGGCCCACGAGGGCCAAACACCGGGGAGCTGTTTTTT; CDR3aa: CASGPRGPNTGELFF
j_gene: TRBJ2-1; v_gene: TRBV5-1; abundance: NA; d_gene: NA; CDR3nt: TGCGCCAGCAGCGTGACAGGAAATGACAATGAGCAGTTCTTC; CDR3aa: CASSVTGNDNEQFF
j_gene: TRBJ2-2; v_gene: TRBV7-9; abundance: NA; d_gene: TRBD2; CDR3nt: TGTGCCAGCAGCTCGATCTTGGGACTAGCGGGTCCCGGGGAGCTGTTTTTT; CDR3aa: CASSSILGLAGPGELFF
j_gene: TRBJ1-4; v_gene: TRBV19; abundance: few; d_gene: NA; CDR3nt: TGTGCCAGTAGTATCGTGGACAGCAAGGAAAAACTGTTTTTT; CDR3aa: CASSIVDSKEKLFF
j_gene: TRBJ1-6; v_gene: TRBV5-1; abundance: NA; d_gene: NA; CDR3nt: TGCGCCAGCAGCTTGTCTCCAGGGAATTCACCCCTCCACTTT; CDR3aa: CASSLSPGNSPLHF
j_gene: TRBJ2-1; v_gene: TRBV2; abundance: NA; d_gene: TRBD1; CDR3nt: TGTGCCAGCAGTGAAGCGGTGGGACAGGGGGCCTCCTACAATGAGCAGTTCTTC; CDR3aa: CASSEAVGQGASYNEQFF
j_gene: TRBJ2-6; v_gene: TRBV4-3; abundance: NA; d_gene: TRBD2; CDR3nt: TGCGCCAGCAGCCAAGATTGGATCGCGGGGGATATCTTTTCTGGGGCCAACGTCCTGACTTTC; CDR3aa: CASSQDWIAGDIFSGANVLTF
j_gene: TRBJ2-7; v_gene: TRBV6-1; abundance: NA; d_gene: TRBD1; CDR3nt: TGTGCCAGCAGTGACCTCTCAGGGGGATTAAAATCGGGGTACTACGAGCAGTACTTC; CDR3aa: CASSDLSGGLKSGYYEQYF
j_gene: TRBJ2-1; v_gene: TRBV3-1/TRBV3-2; abundance: once; d_gene: NA; CDR3nt: TGTGCCAGCAGCCAAGATTACTTCTACAATGAGCAGTTCTTC; CDR3aa: CASSQDYFYNEQFF
j_gene: TRBJ1-1; v_gene: TRBV6-5; abundance: NA; d_gene: TRBD1; CDR3nt: TGTGCCAGCAAGGACAGGGGATTGAACACTGAAGCTTTCTTT; CDR3aa: CASKDRGLNTEAFF
j_gene: TRBJ2-2; v_gene: TRBV5-1; abundance: NA; d_gene: TRBD1; CDR3nt: TGCGCCAGCAGCTTTACAGGGGCCGGGGAGCTGTTTTTT; CDR3aa: CASSFTGAGELFF
j_gene: TRBJ2-3; v_gene: TRBV19; abundance: NA; d_gene: TRBD1; CDR3nt: TGTGCCAGTAGTTTGACAGGGGGCACAGATACGCAGTATTTT; CDR3aa: CASSLTGGTDTQYF
j_gene: TRBJ2-2; v_gene: TRBV19; abundance: NA; d_gene: TRBD2; CDR3nt: TGTGCCAGTGGTAGGGCTAGCGGGAGCACCGGGGAGCTGTTTTTT; CDR3aa: CASGRASGSTGELFF
j_gene: TRBJ1-2; v_gene: TRBV2; abundance: NA; d_gene: NA; CDR3nt: TGTGCCAGCAGTTCACAGGGATACTATGGCTACACCTTC; CDR3aa: CASSSQGYYGYTF
j_gene: TRBJ1-2; v_gene: TRBV30; abundance: few; d_gene: NA; CDR3nt: TGTGCCCAAAGGGCAGGGTCTAGGGGTGGCTACACCTTC; CDR3aa: CAQRAGSRGGYTF
j_gene: TRBJ2-7; v_gene: TRBV27; abundance: NA; d_gene: TRBD1; CDR3nt: TGTGCCAGCCTTGACAGGGATAGTTACGAGCAGTACTTC; CDR3aa: CASLDRDSYEQYF